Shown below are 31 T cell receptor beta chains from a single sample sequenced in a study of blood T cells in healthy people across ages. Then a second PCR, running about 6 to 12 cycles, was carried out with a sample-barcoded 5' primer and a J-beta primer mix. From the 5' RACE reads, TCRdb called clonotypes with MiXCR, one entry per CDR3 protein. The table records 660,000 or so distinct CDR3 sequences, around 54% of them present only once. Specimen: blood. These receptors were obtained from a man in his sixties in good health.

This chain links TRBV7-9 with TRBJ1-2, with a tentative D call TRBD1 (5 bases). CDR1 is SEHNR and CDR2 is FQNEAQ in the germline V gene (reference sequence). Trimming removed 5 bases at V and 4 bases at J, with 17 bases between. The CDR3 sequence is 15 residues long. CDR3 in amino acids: CASSPLEGRVYGYTF. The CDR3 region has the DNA TGTGCCAGCAGCCCTTTGGAGGGGCGCGTCTATGGCTACACCTTC. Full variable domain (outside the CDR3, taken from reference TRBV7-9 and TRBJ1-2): DTGVSQNPRHKITKRGQNVTFRCDPISEHNRLYWYRQTLGQGPEFLTYFQNEAQLEKSRLLSDRFSAERPKGSFSTLEIQRTEQGDSAMYLCASSPLEGRVYGYTFGSGTRLTVV.

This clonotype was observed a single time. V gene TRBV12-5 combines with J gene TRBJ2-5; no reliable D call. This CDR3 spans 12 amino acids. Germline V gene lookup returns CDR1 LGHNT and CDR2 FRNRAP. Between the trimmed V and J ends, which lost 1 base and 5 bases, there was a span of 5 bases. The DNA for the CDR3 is TGTGCTAGTGGTTTGGGTCGGGAGACCCAGTACTTC. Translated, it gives CASGLGRETQYF.

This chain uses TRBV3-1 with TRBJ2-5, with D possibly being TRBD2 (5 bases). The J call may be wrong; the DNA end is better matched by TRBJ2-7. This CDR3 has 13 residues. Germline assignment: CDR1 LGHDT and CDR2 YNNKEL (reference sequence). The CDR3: CASSQYVRGEQYF. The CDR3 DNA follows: TGTGCCAGCAGCCAATATGTCCGGGGCGAGCAGTACTTC.

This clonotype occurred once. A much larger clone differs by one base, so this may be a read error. The CDR3 reads CASSLERGGYFMNTEAFF. CDR3 coding DNA: TGCGCCAGCAGCTTGGAACGGGGGGGGTATTTTATGAACACTGAAGCTTTCTTT. The rearrangement uses TRBV5-1 and TRBJ1-1; D perhaps matches TRBD1 (5 bases). The V gene lost 0 bases and the J gene lost 0 bases, with 18 bases spanning the gap. The germline CDR1 and CDR2 sequences are SGHRS and YFSETQ. CDR3 length: 18 residues. The full variable domain, completed using reference TRBV5-1 and TRBJ1-1, is KAGVTQTPRYLIKTRGQQVTLSCSPISGHRSVSWYQQTPGQGLQFLFEYFSETQRNKGNFPGRFSGRQFSNSRSEMNVSTLELGDSALYLCASSLERGGYFMNTEAFFGQGTRLTVV.

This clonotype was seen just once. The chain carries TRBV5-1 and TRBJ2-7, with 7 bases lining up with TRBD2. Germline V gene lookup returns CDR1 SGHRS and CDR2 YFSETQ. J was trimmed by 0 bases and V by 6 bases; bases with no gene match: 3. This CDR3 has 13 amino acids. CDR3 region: CASKGGVSYEQYF. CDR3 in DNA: TGCGCCAGCAAGGGAGGGGTCTCCTACGAGCAGTACTTC.

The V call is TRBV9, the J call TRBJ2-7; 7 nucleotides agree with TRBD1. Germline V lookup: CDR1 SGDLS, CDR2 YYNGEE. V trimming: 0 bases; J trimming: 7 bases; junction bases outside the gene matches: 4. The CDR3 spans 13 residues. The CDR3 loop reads CASSVGRGQEQYF. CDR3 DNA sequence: TGTGCCAGCAGCGTAGGCAGGGGACAGGAGCAGTACTTC.

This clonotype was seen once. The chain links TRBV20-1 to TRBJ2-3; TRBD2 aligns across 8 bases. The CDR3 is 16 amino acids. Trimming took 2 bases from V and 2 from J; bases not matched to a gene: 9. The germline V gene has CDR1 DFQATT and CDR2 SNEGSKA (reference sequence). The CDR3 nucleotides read TGCAGTGCTAGACCCCACACTAGCGGCCTCACAGATACGCAGTATTTT. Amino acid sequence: CSARPHTSGLTDTQYF.

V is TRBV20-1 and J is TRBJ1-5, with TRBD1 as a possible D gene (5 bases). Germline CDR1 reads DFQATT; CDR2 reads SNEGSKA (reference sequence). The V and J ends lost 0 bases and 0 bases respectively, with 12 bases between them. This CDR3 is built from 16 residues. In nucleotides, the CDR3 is TGCAGTGCTAGAGATGGGGCAGACGCTAGCAATCAGCCCCAGCATTTT. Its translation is CSARDGADASNQPQHF.

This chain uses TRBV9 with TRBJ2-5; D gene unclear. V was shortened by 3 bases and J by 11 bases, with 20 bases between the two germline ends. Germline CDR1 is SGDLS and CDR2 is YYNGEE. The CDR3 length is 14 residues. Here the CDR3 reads CASSALGNYNEQYF. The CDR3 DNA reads TGTGCCAGCAGCGCCCTAGGGAACTACAATGAGCAGTACTTC.

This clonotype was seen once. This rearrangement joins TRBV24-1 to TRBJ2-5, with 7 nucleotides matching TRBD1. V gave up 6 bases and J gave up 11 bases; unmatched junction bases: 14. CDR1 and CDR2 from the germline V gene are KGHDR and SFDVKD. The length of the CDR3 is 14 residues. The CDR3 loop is CATSPPTGFDEQYF. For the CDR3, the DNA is TGTGCCACCAGTCCCCCGACAGGGTTCGATGAGCAGTACTTC.

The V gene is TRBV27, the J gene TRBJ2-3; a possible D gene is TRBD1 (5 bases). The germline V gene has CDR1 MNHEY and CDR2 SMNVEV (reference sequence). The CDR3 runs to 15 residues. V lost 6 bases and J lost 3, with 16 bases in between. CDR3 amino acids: CASSTLGQETDTQYF. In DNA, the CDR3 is TGTGCCAGCAGCACCCTGGGGCAGGAGACAGATACGCAGTATTTT.

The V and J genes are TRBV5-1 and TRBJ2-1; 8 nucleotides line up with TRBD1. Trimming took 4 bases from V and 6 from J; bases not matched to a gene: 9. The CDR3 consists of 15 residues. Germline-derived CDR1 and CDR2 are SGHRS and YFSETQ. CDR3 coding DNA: TGCGCCAGCAGCGTGGGGTCACAGGGGGGCAATGAGCAGTTCTTC. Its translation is CASSVGSQGGNEQFF.

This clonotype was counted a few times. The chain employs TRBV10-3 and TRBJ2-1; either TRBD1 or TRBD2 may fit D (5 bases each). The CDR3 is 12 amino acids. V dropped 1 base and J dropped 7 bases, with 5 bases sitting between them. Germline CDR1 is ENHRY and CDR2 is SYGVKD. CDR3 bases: TGTGCCATCAGTGAGTGGGGGAATGAGCAGTTCTTC. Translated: CAISEWGNEQFF.

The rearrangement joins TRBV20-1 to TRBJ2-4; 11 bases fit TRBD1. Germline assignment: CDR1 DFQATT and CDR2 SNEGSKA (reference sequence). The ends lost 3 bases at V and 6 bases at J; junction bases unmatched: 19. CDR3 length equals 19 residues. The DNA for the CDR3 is TGCAGTGCTAGTACACGCGGGGGGACAGGGGGATTTTTTGGAAACATTCAGTACTTC. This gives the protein CSASTRGGTGGFFGNIQYF.

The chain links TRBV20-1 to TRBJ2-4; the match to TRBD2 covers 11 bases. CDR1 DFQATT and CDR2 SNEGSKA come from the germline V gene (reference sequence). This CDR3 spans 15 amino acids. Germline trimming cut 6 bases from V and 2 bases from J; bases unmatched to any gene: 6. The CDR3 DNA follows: TGCAGTGCGATGCTAGCGGGGGGTTCCAAAAACATTCAGTACTTC. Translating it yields CSAMLAGGSKNIQYF.

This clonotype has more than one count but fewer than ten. In nucleotides, the CDR3 is TGTGCCAGCAGCGTAGCTCCAACTCCCCTCTACAATGAGCAGTTCTTC. This codes for CASSVAPTPLYNEQFF. This chain joins TRBV9 and TRBJ2-1; D gene ambiguous. The CDR3 contains 16 residues. Germline-derived CDR1 and CDR2 are SGDLS and YYNGEE. Trimming removed 0 bases at V and 3 bases at J, with 13 bases between.

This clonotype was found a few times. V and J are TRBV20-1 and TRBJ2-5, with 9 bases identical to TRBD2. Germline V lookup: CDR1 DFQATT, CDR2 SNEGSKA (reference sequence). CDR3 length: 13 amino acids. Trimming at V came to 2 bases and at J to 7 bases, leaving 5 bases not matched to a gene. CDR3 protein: CSARRTSEGTQYF. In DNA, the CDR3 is TGCAGTGCTAGAAGGACTAGCGAGGGGACCCAGTACTTC.

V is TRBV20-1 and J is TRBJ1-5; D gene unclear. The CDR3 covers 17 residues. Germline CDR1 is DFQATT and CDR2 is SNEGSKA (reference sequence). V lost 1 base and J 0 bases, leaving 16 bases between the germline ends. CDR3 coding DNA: TGCAGTGCTAGAGTGAGTTTCATAGGAGCTAGCAATCAGCCCCAGCATTTT. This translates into CSARVSFIGASNQPQHF.

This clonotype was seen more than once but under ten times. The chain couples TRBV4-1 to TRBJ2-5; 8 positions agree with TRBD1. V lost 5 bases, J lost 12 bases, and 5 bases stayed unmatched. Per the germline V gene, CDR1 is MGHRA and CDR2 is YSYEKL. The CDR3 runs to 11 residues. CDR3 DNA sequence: TGCGCCAGCAGCAGCGACAGGGGAAAGTACTTC. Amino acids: CASSSDRGKYF.

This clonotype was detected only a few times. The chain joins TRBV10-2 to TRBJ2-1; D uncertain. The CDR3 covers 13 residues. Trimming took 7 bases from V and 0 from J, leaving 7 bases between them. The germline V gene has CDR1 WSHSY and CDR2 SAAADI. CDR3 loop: CASTPDSYNEQFF. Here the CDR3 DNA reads TGCGCCAGCACCCCAGACTCCTACAATGAGCAGTTCTTC.

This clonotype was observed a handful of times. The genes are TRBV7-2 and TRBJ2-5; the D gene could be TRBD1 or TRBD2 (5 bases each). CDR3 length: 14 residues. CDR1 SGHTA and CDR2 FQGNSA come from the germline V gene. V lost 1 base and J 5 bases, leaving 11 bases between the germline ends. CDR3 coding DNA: TGTGCCAGCAGCTTAGATTGGGGGTCGGAGACCCAGTACTTC. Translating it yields CASSLDWGSETQYF.

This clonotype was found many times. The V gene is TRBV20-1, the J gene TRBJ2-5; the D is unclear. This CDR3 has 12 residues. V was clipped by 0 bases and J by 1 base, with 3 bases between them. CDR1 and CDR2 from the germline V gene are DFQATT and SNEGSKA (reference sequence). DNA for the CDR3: TGCAGTGCTAGAGATCTCCAAGAGACCCAGTACTTC. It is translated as CSARDLQETQYF.

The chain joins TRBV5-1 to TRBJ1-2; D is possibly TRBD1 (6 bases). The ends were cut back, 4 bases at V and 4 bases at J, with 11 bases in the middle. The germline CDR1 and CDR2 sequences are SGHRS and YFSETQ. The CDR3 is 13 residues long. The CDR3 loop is CASSTTGIYGYTF. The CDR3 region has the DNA TGCGCCAGCAGCACAACAGGGATCTATGGCTACACCTTC.

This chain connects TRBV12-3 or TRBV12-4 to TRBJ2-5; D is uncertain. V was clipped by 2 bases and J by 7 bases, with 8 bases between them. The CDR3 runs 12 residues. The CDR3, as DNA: TGTGCCAGCAGTTTACCGGCCGGGACCCAGTACTTC. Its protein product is CASSLPAGTQYF.

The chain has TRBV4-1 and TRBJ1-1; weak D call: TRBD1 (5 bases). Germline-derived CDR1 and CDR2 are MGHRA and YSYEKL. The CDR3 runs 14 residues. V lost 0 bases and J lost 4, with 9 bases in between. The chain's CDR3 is CASSQEGTGTEAFF. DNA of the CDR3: TGCGCCAGCAGCCAAGAGGGGACGGGCACTGAAGCTTTCTTT.

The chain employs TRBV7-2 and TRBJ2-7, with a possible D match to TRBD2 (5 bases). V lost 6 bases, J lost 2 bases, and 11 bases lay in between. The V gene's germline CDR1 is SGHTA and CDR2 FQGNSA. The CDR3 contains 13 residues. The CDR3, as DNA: TGTGCCAGCAGTTCGGGATGGACCTACGAGCAGTACTTC. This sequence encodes CASSSGWTYEQYF.

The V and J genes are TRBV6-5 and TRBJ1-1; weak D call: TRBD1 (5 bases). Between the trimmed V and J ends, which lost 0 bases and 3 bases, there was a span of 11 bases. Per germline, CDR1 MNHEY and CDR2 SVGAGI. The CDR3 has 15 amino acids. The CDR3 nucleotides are TGTGCCAGCAGTTACTCGATTCGGGGGGACACTGAAGCTTTCTTT. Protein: CASSYSIRGDTEAFF.

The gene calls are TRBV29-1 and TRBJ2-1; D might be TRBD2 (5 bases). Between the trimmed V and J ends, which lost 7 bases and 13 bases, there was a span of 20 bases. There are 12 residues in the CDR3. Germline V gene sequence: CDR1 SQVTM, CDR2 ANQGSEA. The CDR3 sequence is CSADLAGPYQFF. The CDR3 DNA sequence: TGCAGCGCCGACCTTGCGGGCCCCTATCAGTTCTTC.

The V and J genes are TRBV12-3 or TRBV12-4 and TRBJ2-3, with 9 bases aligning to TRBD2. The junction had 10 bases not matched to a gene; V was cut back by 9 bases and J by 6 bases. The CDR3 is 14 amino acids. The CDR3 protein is CASSVRAGGDTQYF. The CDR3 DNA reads TGTGCCAGTTCAGTCAGGGCGGGGGGGGATACGCAGTATTTT.

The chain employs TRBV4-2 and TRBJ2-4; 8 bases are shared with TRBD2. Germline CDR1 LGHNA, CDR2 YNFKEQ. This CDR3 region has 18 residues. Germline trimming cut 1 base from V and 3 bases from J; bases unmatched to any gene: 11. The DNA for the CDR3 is TGTGCCAGCAGCCAAGCGGGGGGGCTCGGTGTTGTCAAAAACATTCAGTACTTC. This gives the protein CASSQAGGLGVVKNIQYF.

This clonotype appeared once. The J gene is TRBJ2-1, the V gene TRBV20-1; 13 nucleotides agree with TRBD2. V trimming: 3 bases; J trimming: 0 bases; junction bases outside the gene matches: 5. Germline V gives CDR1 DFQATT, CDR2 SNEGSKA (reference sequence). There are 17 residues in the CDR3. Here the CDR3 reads CSARVLAGGVSYNEQFF. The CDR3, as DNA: TGCAGTGCTAGGGTACTAGCGGGGGGGGTCTCCTACAATGAGCAGTTCTTC.